Below, one T cell receptor (beta chain) is given with its context. Its antigen remains unknown. This sample stems from a study of tumor and adjacent non-tumor tissue in lung cancer. Turning to the study itself: The patients, roughly 10 men and about 5 women, were roughly 30 to 80 with stage I to III disease.

The library came from three nested PCR rounds adapted from ARM-PCR protocols. Using its own MiXCR run on the multiplex PCR reads, TCRdb lists one record per CDR3 protein. This sample has 130,000 or so distinct CDR3 sequences, with 60% to 70% found just once. The V gene's germline CDR1 is SGHRS and CDR2 YFSETQ. CDR3 length: 18 amino acids. V was pared by 0 bases and J by 4 bases, with 22 bases between. This sample's RNA came from whole unsorted tissue. Newly diagnosed lung cancer patients had thoracic surgery in China, August–late 2014, without prior chemotherapy. Study-wide results and caveats: Shorter survival was associated with higher TCR diversity in tumors.

This chain connects TRBV5-1 to TRBJ1-1; maybe TRBD1 (5 bases). The TCR originated in a man under 40 with non-small cell lung cancer. Sequencing input: lung tumor tissue. Here the CDR3 DNA reads TGCGCCAGCAGCTTGGGGGGACCTCGGGAAGTGTCGGGCACTGAAGCTTTCTTT. Amino acids: CASSLGGPREVSGTEAFF.